This TCR beta chain was identified in a study of cytomegalovirus exposure and HLA in healthy donors (dated by TCRdb to 2016 to 2017). Describing the broader study: In an earlier analysis of fewer than 750 of the donors, 250 to 350 Gb of sequence data and 120 million or so unique TCR beta sequences from roughly 190 million T cells were reported. A separate validation cohort of 100 to 150 different subjects was used in addition to the roughly 640-subject first cohort. Across about 380 genotyped donors of the cohort, an average of approximately 200,000 unique TCR beta nucleotide sequences per donor were sequenced, and around 19% of those sequences were non-productive. To decide whether each TCR beta V gene segment behaved as functional or pseudogenic, an earlier analysis of some 570 of the donors relied on high-throughput TCR beta sequencing. In a later genetic analysis, genome-wide SNP genotypes for about 55% of the roughly 670 donors were used, and that subset was treated as a discovery cohort. The genetic ancestry cluster associated with self-reported Caucasian donors included about 81% of the roughly 360 genotyped donors. In a later analysis, previously published TCR beta repertoires from roughly 710 donors were re-analyzed and high-resolution HLA genotyping was added so that TCR occurrence patterns could be studied. Because of strong linkage in the cohort, a handful of DR-DQ haplotypes were treated as single units for association and clustering. Donor age, sex, ethnicity and CMV serostatus were compiled together with the repertoire data. The number of typed donors differed by locus: about 620-640 for A, B, C, DRB1 and DQB1; 522 for DQA1; 606 for DPA1; and approximately 450 for DPB1. HLA typing covered class I and class II loci at four-digit resolution. About 310 gigabases of sequencing data and approximately 85 million unique TCR sequences were included in an early release covering over 600 HLA-typed donors. Rather than drawing on any new phenotypic data, the later analysis identified candidate immune exposures from TCR beta sequences and the way those sequences occurred across donors. High-throughput TCR immunosequencing, statistical association of individual TCRs with disease status, and machine learning were combined to predict cytomegalovirus infection status. The study aimed to test whether signatures of past pathogen exposure could be identified by cataloging public T cell receptors. The T cell repertoires of 666 subjects were profiled by immunosequencing and related to cytomegalovirus serostatus. Every discovery cohort repertoire had been produced on one sequencing platform.

Broader findings and caveats from the paper: Because HLA typing was unavailable for some donors at each locus, only the typed subset was used in association tests. A total of around 150 TCR beta chains were listed by the study as associated with cytomegalovirus. Most TCR sequences were seen in very few donors, while some public TCRs were found in many individuals. In a later analysis, the rate of TCR association differed among HLA loci, with DRB1 alleles having the most associated TCRs and HLA-C alleles having the fewest. Roughly uniform sequencing depth across donors was assumed in presence/absence analyses, although this assumption may not hold. A further reported finding was that TCR beta sequences accurately predicted the HLA-A and HLA-B alleles for most subjects in the first cohort. The 87-base-pair reads could not distinguish some IMGT-functional V segments, including TRBV6-2 and TRBV6-3, so those segments were excluded. Assigning TCR associations to individual alleles was difficult when HLA alleles, especially DR and DQ, strongly co-occurred. The classifier was reported to diagnose cytomegalovirus status with high specificity and sensitivity in both the original cohort and the validation cohort. The earlier analysis of 450 to 700 of the donors excluded seventeen rarely observed V segments, including chromosome 9 orphons, because counts were too low. A cluster of highly shared sequence variants was judged likely to represent a technical artifact of the sequencing pipeline. In vitro tests confirmed that a few of the cytomegalovirus-associated TCR beta chains recognize cytomegalovirus antigens. In a later genetic analysis, a missense DCLRE1C variant was associated with V-gene and J-gene trimming of TCR beta chains, and the association was replicated in an independent cohort. According to a later analysis, most CMV-associated TCR beta chains appeared to be HLA-restricted, and the HLA associations seemed to be driven largely by CMV exposure. Compared with the 666-donor mean, donors in an Asian-associated ancestry cluster had fewer N-insertions in productive TCRs, according to a later genetic analysis. Several of the top co-occurrence clusters appeared to be linked to parvovirus B19, influenza, CMV and Epstein-Barr virus, according to a later analysis. A later analysis found that HLA-associated TCR beta chains were more clonally expanded and had lower generation probabilities than equally common non-associated chains. According to the authors, the approach could potentially be generalized to other disease states and immunological phenotypes. Linkage disequilibrium might explain the correlated functional status among segregating V segments, but an unknown experimental factor could not be excluded. The cohort was sequenced for TCR beta chains only, and without alpha or paired-chain data the features that could be detected were limited. At a false discovery rate of 0.05, a later analysis linked under 20,000 TCR beta sequences to specific HLA alleles. CMV serostatus was the only immune exposure information available for the cohort. In an earlier analysis of some 500 of the donors, most TCR beta V segments appeared in productive rearrangements about 87% or about 30% of the time, broadly matching IMGT annotations.

CDR1 and CDR2, looked up from the germline V gene, are SGHRS and YFSETQ. For this chain, trimming is 4 bases at the V end and 0 bases at the J end, and the number of junction bases without a gene match is 7. Counted from cysteine to phenylalanine, this CDR3 has 16 amino acids. The read is trimmed to its CDR3 DNA, 48 bases read in frame from base 1. The cohort comprised approximately 700 healthy bone marrow donors. Cohort members were all nominally healthy when sampled, although unrecorded immune exposures were likely present. The donor tested CMV seronegative, placing the donor among the roughly 340 seronegative members of the cohort. Each donor provided a peripheral blood sample, and peripheral blood mononuclear cells were used for TCR beta sequencing. Genomic DNA extraction from the blood cell samples was performed with the Qiagen DNeasy Blood Extraction Kit. As for this clone: Its cognate antigen has yet to be identified. Base qualities are not at hand, and no much larger clone is one base apart.

The library came from the immunoSEQ multiplex PCR assay. A mixture of 60 forward primers for TCR Vbeta segments and 13 reverse primers for TCR Jbeta segments was used in the multiplex PCR. A multiplex PCR assay on genomic DNA amplified the CDR3 region of rearranged TCR beta genes. On the Illumina HiSeq System, the amplified TCR beta libraries were sequenced as 87-base-pair reads. Concerning the study's data processing: A later analysis tallied 80 million to 95 million unique TCR beta chains across the 610 or so repertoires, and about 12 million of those chains were shared by two or more donors. Raw reads were error-corrected and collapsed into unique sequences by a nearest-neighbor algorithm in which closely related sequences were merged to remove PCR and sequencing errors. V, D and J gene segments were assigned by aligning CDR3 sequences to IMGT reference sequences. Each retained sequence needed at least a six-nucleotide match to both a V gene segment and a J gene segment. Rearrangements were called productive when the CDR3 lacked stop codons and stayed in frame with V and J; all others were non-productive. CDR3 was defined by IMGT convention, running from the second conserved V-encoded cysteine to the conserved J-encoded phenylalanine. The earlier analysis of 587 of the donors excluded any sequence lacking an unambiguous match to a single V gene segment. In an earlier analysis of more than 500 of the donors, a V segment was called functional when productive rearrangements were above 56.7%, and segregating when the standard deviation between donors exceeded 5%. A statistical classification framework was developed to diagnose cytomegalovirus status using the catalog of TCR beta chain sequences. A later analysis assigned V and J genes by comparing TCR nucleotide sequences with IMGT/GENE-DB human TR gene sequences. A later analysis assigned CDR3 sequences and most-parsimonious VDJ recombination scenarios with the TCRdist pipeline. In a later analysis, every TCR beta chain was defined by the combination of its CDR3 amino acid sequence and its V-gene family, and reads without a unique V-gene family were dropped. In a later analysis, 550 to 650 highly shared, low-generation-probability nucleotide sequences were removed to address suspected cross-contamination and a sequencing artifact. In a later analysis, a clonal expansion index was calculated for each public chain from normalized within-repertoire ranks of inferred template counts. In a later analysis, generation probabilities were computed with a VDJ recombination model fitted to out-of-frame rearrangements, and the resulting probabilities were checked against IGoR. Hypergeometric tests were used in a later analysis to score TCR-TCR, TCR-HLA and TCR-CMV co-occurrence, with a repertoire-size bias correction applied to the TCR pairs. In a later analysis, false discovery rates were estimated by permuting HLA or CMV assignments 20 times. In a later analysis, co-occurring TCRs were grouped with DBSCAN, and TCRdist sequence similarity was added when clustering was performed within HLA-allele-positive subsets. Co-occurrence clustering excluded repertoires with fewer than 30,000 or more than 120,000 public chains, plus five with anomalous nucleotide sharing. TCRdb retrieved this table from immuneACCESS and kept in-frame rearrangements only. Not all clones are present; in checked studies, unresolved V genes account for under half, and no reason is known for the remainder. V, J and clone size are those of that table, while D and trimming were read from the DNA. The sample table shows 250,000 to 350,000 clones, and about 87% are seen once. The ten largest make up roughly 2% of the sample.

The material sequenced was PBMCs. The rearranged chain carries TRBV5-1 and TRBJ1-1, with 9 bases in between that match TRBD1. This clonotype originated in a woman aged 18-29 years in good health and CMV-seronegative. The CDR3 reads as follows: CASSAPGQGLNTEAFF. The sequenced DNA: TGCGCCAGCAGCGCACCGGGACAGGGTTTGAACACTGAAGCTTTCTTT.